The 27 T cell receptor beta chains presented below share a single source sample, sequenced in a study of T cell repertoires in cytomegalovirus infection. Each CDR3 protein is one row after TCRdb ran MiXCR on the reads. The repertoire holds some 500,000 distinct CDR3 sequences, with roughly 34% as singletons. These receptors have no identified antigens. The input for sequencing was cultured PBMCs, taken from culture after CMV antigen stimulation. The source is a human donor in good health (CMV status not recorded). Some clones in this sample may be carry-over from other donors' samples.

This clonotype qualifies as medium-sized. The chain joins TRBV7-2 to TRBJ2-3, with 9 bases lining up with TRBD2. The CDR3 totals 17 residues. The V segment lost 6 bases and the J segment 0 bases; nucleotides outside the gene matches: 10. Germline V gives CDR1 SGHTA, CDR2 FQGNSA. The DNA of the CDR3 is TGTGCCAGCAGACCAGATATAGCGGGAGCCAGCACAGATACGCAGTATTTT. Translated: CASRPDIAGASTDTQYF.

This clonotype was seen a few times. The rearrangement links TRBV27 to TRBJ2-6; maybe TRBD1 (5 bases). Germline CDR1 reads MNHEY; CDR2 reads SMNVEV (reference sequence). The CDR3 spans 17 residues. The V gene lost 5 bases and the J gene lost 1 base, with 15 bases spanning the gap. The CDR3 nucleotides are TGTGCCAGCAGTCCCCCGAGACAGTCGTCTGGGGCCAACGTCCTGACTTTC. This sequence encodes CASSPPRQSSGANVLTF.

The rearrangement joins TRBV7-2 to TRBJ2-3; 15 bases align to TRBD2. The CDR3 sequence is 18 residues long. V trimming: 5 bases; J trimming: 3 bases; junction bases outside the gene matches: 9. The germline CDR1 and CDR2 sequences are SGHTA and FQGNSA. This CDR3 is CASSPRPGLAGGTDTQYF. CDR3 DNA sequence: TGTGCCAGCAGCCCTAGACCTGGACTAGCGGGAGGGACAGATACGCAGTATTTT.

This clonotype was observed at least ten times. CDR3 sequence: CASSLSAGSGNTIYF. In nucleotides, the CDR3 is TGTGCCAGCAGCTTAAGTGCAGGGTCTGGAAACACCATATATTTT. The rearrangement links TRBV7-8 to TRBJ1-3; tentatively, D is TRBD1 (5 bases). CDR1 is SGHVS and CDR2 is FQNEAQ in the germline V gene. The CDR3 spans 15 residues. The ends were cut back, 2 bases at V and 1 base at J, with 9 bases in the middle.

The CDR3 nucleotides read TGTGCCAGTAGTATCGCCGGGACTGGCGTCTACGAGCAGTACTTC. This sequence encodes CASSIAGTGVYEQYF. This rearrangement joins TRBV19 to TRBJ2-7, with D possibly being TRBD2 (6 bases). Germline loops: CDR1 LNHDA, CDR2 SQIVND (reference sequence). CDR3 length: 15 amino acids. The V and J ends lost 3 bases and 3 bases respectively, with 15 bases between them.

V usage is TRBV4-1 and J usage is TRBJ2-2; 9 positions agree with TRBD1. The junction had 7 bases not matched to a gene; V was cut back by 2 bases and J by 6 bases. The germline CDR1 and CDR2 sequences are MGHRA and YSYEKL. This CDR3 region has 16 residues. As DNA, the CDR3 is TGCGCCAGCAGCCAACCCCGGACAGGGGTCCCCGGGGAGCTGTTTTTT. Amino acids: CASSQPRTGVPGELFF.

This chain connects TRBV9 to TRBJ2-1, with 7 bases lining up with TRBD2. This CDR3 region has 15 residues. Unmatched junction bases numbered 1, after V lost 0 bases and J lost 1 base. Germline V gives CDR1 SGDLS, CDR2 YYNGEE. CDR3 nucleotides: TGTGCCAGCAGCGTAGGCGGGAGATCCTACAATGAGCAGTTCTTC. Translation: CASSVGGRSYNEQFF.

The sample holds a few counts of this clonotype. This chain links TRBV10-3 with TRBJ1-6; no clear D. This CDR3 has 14 residues. Germline lookup yields CDR1 ENHRY and CDR2 SYGVKD. With 0 bases removed from V and 9 bases from J, the gap between germline ends came to 9 bases. CDR3 protein: CAISESRDSSPLHF. CDR3 bases: TGTGCCATCAGTGAGTCGAGGGATTCTTCACCCCTCCACTTT.

This clonotype was detected only a few times. This chain uses TRBV6-2 or TRBV6-3 with TRBJ2-1; 13 bases are a match to TRBD2. The CDR3 length is 19 residues. V lost 0 bases to trimming and J lost 0 bases; unmatched junction nucleotides: 5. Per the germline V gene, CDR1 is MNHEY and CDR2 is SVGEGT. The CDR3 DNA follows: TGTGCCAGCAGTTACTCTATCAGGACTAGCGGGAGCTCCTACAATGAGCAGTTCTTC. Its protein is CASSYSIRTSGSSYNEQFF.

This sequence joins TRBV28 and TRBJ2-7; TRBD2 aligns across 9 bases. CDR3 size: 16 residues. Germline CDR1 MDHEN, CDR2 SYDVKM. V gave up 2 bases and J gave up 5 bases; unmatched junction bases: 10. DNA of the CDR3: TGTGCCAGCAGTTTAGGTAGCGGGAGATCGATCGACGAGCAGTACTTC. This codes for CASSLGSGRSIDEQYF.

The chain has TRBV29-1 and TRBJ2-3; the match to TRBD2 covers 9 bases. Trimming cost V 7 bases and J 2 bases; bases outside gene matches: 7. Looked up from germline, CDR1 is SQVTM and CDR2 is ANQGSEA. This CDR3 has 14 residues. CDR3 residues: CSALPSGNTDTQYF. In nucleotides, the CDR3 is TGCAGCGCGTTACCTAGCGGGAACACAGATACGCAGTATTTT.

The chain employs TRBV11-2 and TRBJ2-3; D may be TRBD1 or TRBD2 (6 bases each). This CDR3 is 17 amino acids long. The V gene's germline CDR1 is SGHAT and CDR2 FQNNGV. V was cut by 3 bases and J by 1 base, with 17 bases left in between. CDR3: CASSLETGAYGTDTQYF. The CDR3 bases are TGTGCCAGCAGCTTGGAGACGGGGGCCTATGGCACAGATACGCAGTATTTT.

This clonotype appeared many times. The chain links TRBV19 to TRBJ2-7; tentative D call: TRBD2 (5 bases). The germline V gene has CDR1 LNHDA and CDR2 SQIVND (reference sequence). This CDR3 contains 16 residues. V lost 7 bases to trimming and J lost 0 bases, with 19 bases between them. The CDR3 is CASTPGFGVGSYEQYF. DNA of the CDR3: TGTGCCAGTACTCCCGGATTCGGGGTCGGCTCCTACGAGCAGTACTTC.

For this clonotype: Germline is not matched at one junction end, which may reflect a read error. The V and J genes are TRBV7-2 and TRBJ1-5; a possible D gene is TRBD1 (5 bases). CDR3 length: 14 residues. The germline V gene encodes CDR1 SGHTA and CDR2 FQGNSA. The CDR3 protein is CASSLGQMNQPQNF. CDR3 nucleotide sequence: TGTGCCAGCAGCTTAGGACAGATGAATCAGCCCCAGAATTTT.

The chain combines TRBV6-1 with TRBJ2-7, with TRBD2 matching 9 bases. Trimming took 6 bases from V and 4 from J; bases not matched to a gene: 10. This CDR3 spans 15 amino acids. CDR1 MNHNS and CDR2 SASEGT come from the germline V gene. CDR3 in DNA: TGTGCCAGCAGGGGCCCACTAGCGGGTGGGTACGAGCAGTACGTC. Residues: CASRGPLAGGYEQYV.

In its sample, this clonotype was seen a few times. CDR3 bases: TGTGCCAGCAGTTACCTAAATGCCGGGACAGGTCTGTCGAATGAGCAGTTCTTC. It yields the protein CASSYLNAGTGLSNEQFF. The chain joins TRBV6-2 or TRBV6-3 to TRBJ2-1, with TRBD1 identical over 8 bases. The trim removed 2 bases at V and 7 bases at J, leaving 16 bases unmatched. This CDR3 is 18 amino acids long. Germline CDR1 and CDR2: MNHEY and SVGEGT.

The chain combines TRBV25-1 with TRBJ2-2; D might be TRBD2 (6 bases). CDR3 size: 13 residues. CDR1 and CDR2 from the germline V gene are MGHDK and SYGVNS. The germline V and J ends were trimmed by 8 bases and 7 bases, with 14 bases remaining between them. This CDR3 reads CASRGGTSGELFF. In nucleotides, the CDR3 is TGTGCCAGCCGTGGGGGGACGAGCGGGGAGCTGTTTTTT.

The chain recombines TRBV7-2 with TRBJ2-7; 10 bases agree with TRBD1. From germline, CDR1 is SGHTA and CDR2 FQGNSA. The CDR3 runs 22 residues. Unmatched junction bases numbered 24, after V lost 3 bases and J lost 1 base. CDR3 sequence reads: CASSFGRGPRDRGRWISYEQYF. CDR3 sequence (DNA): TGTGCCAGCAGCTTCGGTAGGGGGCCCCGGGACAGGGGACGCTGGATATCCTACGAGCAGTACTTC. Together with reference TRBV7-2 and TRBJ2-7, the CDR3 gives the full variable domain: GAGVSQSPSNKVTEKGKDVELRCDPISGHTALYWYRQSLGQGLEFLIYFQGNSAPDKSGLPSDRFSAERTGGSVSTLTIQRTQQEDSAVYLCASSFGRGPRDRGRWISYEQYFGPGTRLTVT.

This clonotype was seen more than once but under ten times. The chain joins TRBV19 to TRBJ2-1; 12 bases match TRBD2. This CDR3 is 16 amino acids long. The germline gives CDR1 LNHDA, CDR2 SQIVND (reference sequence). The trim removed 11 bases at V and 4 bases at J, leaving 12 bases unmatched. CDR3 in DNA: TGTGCCTCCGAACCCGGACTAGCGGGGACTTACAATGAGCAGTTCTTC. It specifies CASEPGLAGTYNEQFF.

This rearrangement joins TRBV4-1 to TRBJ1-1; tentatively, D is TRBD1 (5 bases). The germline CDR1 and CDR2 sequences are MGHRA and YSYEKL. V was cut by 7 bases and J by 1 base, with 13 bases left in between. This CDR3 is built from 14 residues. The CDR3 region has the DNA TGCGCCAGCAAAAGTTTAGGGGCGAACACTGAAGCTTTCTTT. Its translation: CASKSLGANTEAFF.

This clonotype was observed a few times. This sequence joins TRBV11-1 and TRBJ2-2, with 8 bases lining up with TRBD2. V was clipped by 2 bases and J by 6 bases; unmatched bases: 5. CDR3 length: 15 residues. Germline CDR1 reads SGHAT; CDR2 reads FQDESV (reference sequence). The CDR3 reads CASSLRPGGAGELFF. As DNA, the CDR3 is TGTGCCAGCAGCTTAAGGCCGGGAGGGGCCGGGGAGCTGTTTTTT.

This sequence joins TRBV6-2 or TRBV6-3 and TRBJ2-7; 14 bases agree with TRBD2. The CDR3 runs to 14 residues. CDR1 and CDR2 (germline): MNHEY, SVGEGT. J gave up 5 bases and V 7 bases, and 4 bases lay outside the gene matches. The CDR3 coding sequence is TGTGCCAGCAACGGGACTAGCGGGAGCCACGAGCAGTACTTC. Its translation is CASNGTSGSHEQYF.

This clonotype was detected only once. The chain carries TRBV15 and TRBJ2-7; 9 bases match TRBD2. V was clipped by 2 bases and J by 7 bases; unmatched bases: 12. The germline CDR1 and CDR2 sequences are LNHNV and YYDKDF (reference sequence). CDR3 size: 16 residues. The CDR3 DNA is TGTGCCACCAGCAGAATTGGTTTTAGCGGGAGTTATGAGCAGTACTTC. Amino acids: CATSRIGFSGSYEQYF.

The genes are TRBV7-8 and TRBJ2-1; perhaps D is TRBD1 or TRBD2 (5 bases each). The V gene's germline CDR1 is SGHVS and CDR2 FQNEAQ. This CDR3 is built from 14 residues. Trimming took off 3 bases at V and 8 bases at J, with 14 bases between the two ends. CDR3 DNA: TGTGCCAGCAGCTTTGGGACCGGATTGGATGAGCAGTTCTTC. Amino acid sequence: CASSFGTGLDEQFF. The complete variable domain, with remaining parts taken from reference TRBV7-8 and TRBJ2-1, reads GAGVSQSPRYKVAKRGQDVALRCDPISGHVSLFWYQQALGQGPEFLTYFQNEAQLDKSGLPSDRFFAERPEGSVSTLKIQRTQQEDSAVYLCASSFGTGLDEQFFGPGTRLTVL.

V usage is TRBV11-2 and J usage is TRBJ2-7; D is unclear. CDR1 is SGHAT and CDR2 is FQNNGV in the germline V gene. CDR3 length equals 13 residues. The ends were cut back, 3 bases at V and 3 bases at J, with 9 bases in the middle. This CDR3 reads CASSLAPNYEQYV. The CDR3 nucleotides read TGTGCCAGCAGCTTGGCACCCAACTACGAGCAGTACGTC.

This clonotype turned up a few times. This sequence joins TRBV12-3 or TRBV12-4 and TRBJ1-2, with D hard to call. The CDR3 is 14 amino acids. V was shortened by 6 bases and J by 4 bases, with 15 bases between the two germline ends. The CDR3 DNA sequence: TGTGCCAGCAGACGGATGACAAGCGCCTATGGCTACACCTTC. The encoded protein is CASRRMTSAYGYTF.

This clonotype was detected only a few times. The chain combines TRBV6-5 with TRBJ2-7; perhaps TRBD2 as D (6 bases). The CDR3 has 16 amino acids. Germline lookup yields CDR1 MNHEY and CDR2 SVGAGI. The V gene lost 2 bases and the J gene lost 4 bases, with 18 bases spanning the gap. In DNA, the CDR3 is TGTGCCAGCAGTTACACCCAGAGTAGCGGAGTTTACGAGCAGTACTTC. Encoded protein: CASSYTQSSGVYEQYF.